This T cell receptor (beta chain) emerged from a study of technical replicates of blood from a few donors. The protocol was immunoSEQ multiplex PCR, while the TCRdb copy is restricted to in-frame clones and leaves out a portion. The sample includes approximately 89,000 clones, roughly 94% of them seen just once. Germline V CDR1 and CDR2: LGHNA, YNFKEQ. The CDR3 is made up of 14 amino acids. V lost 2 bases and J 0 bases, leaving 8 bases between the germline ends. The J gene is TRBJ2-7, the V gene TRBV4-2; D ambiguous. This clonotype was sampled from a human donor in good health. Sequencing input: T cells isolated from PBMCs. CDR3 loop: CASSQPIVSYEQYF. The CDR3 DNA follows: TGTGCCAGCAGCCAACCAATTGTCTCCTACGAGCAGTACTTC.